This T cell receptor beta chain is drawn from a study of T cell repertoires in cytomegalovirus infection. From the reads, TCRdb called clonotypes with MiXCR, one entry per CDR3 protein. The sample lists about 310,000 distinct CDR3 sequences; roughly 25% were seen once. About this clonotype itself: What it recognizes is unknown.

Material: cultured PBMCs, obtained from culture after CMV antigen stimulation. The sequence was collected from a human donor in good health (CMV status not recorded). Some clones in this sample may be carry-over from other donors' samples.

CDR3: CASIGAGEDTQYF. The CDR3 coding sequence is TGTGCCAGTATCGGAGCGGGAGAGGATACGCAGTATTTT. The V call is TRBV19, the J call TRBJ2-3, with 8 bases matching TRBD2. Germline V lookup: CDR1 LNHDA, CDR2 SQIVND (reference sequence). The CDR3 totals 13 residues. The trim removed 7 bases at V and 6 bases at J, leaving 6 bases unmatched.